This entry is about one T cell receptor beta chain. Germline trimming cut 1 base from V and 9 bases from J; bases unmatched to any gene: 10. This CDR3 comprises 17 residues. Germline lookup yields CDR1 MDHEN and CDR2 SYDVKM. This entry is derived from a study of T cell responses to AZD1222 COVID-19 vaccine. TCRdb's copy holds only in-frame clones and misses some; the assay was immunoSEQ multiplex PCR. The sample lists 95,000 to 150,000 clones; over 70% were seen once. This specimen was peripheral blood, taken on day 0 of AZD1222 vaccination. This rearrangement joins TRBV28 to TRBJ2-1; 12 nucleotides match TRBD2. The TCR comes from an adult in good health. CDR3 loop: CASSLLGASGRASEQFF. In DNA, the CDR3 is TGTGCCAGCAGTTTATTGGGGGCTAGCGGGAGGGCCAGTGAGCAGTTCTTC.